This TCR beta chain was sequenced during a study of identical twins. This clonotype was counted between two and nine times. TCRdb independently ran MiXCR on the 5' RACE reads; one entry per CDR3 protein. The repertoire holds some 1,600,000 distinct CDR3 sequences, less than 35% seen once, with about 0.27% in the top ten. J was trimmed by 7 bases and V by 6 bases; bases with no gene match: 10. The CDR3 loop spans 15 amino acids. Per the germline V gene, CDR1 is MGHDK and CDR2 is SYGVNS. This sequence joins TRBV25-1 and TRBJ2-1, with TRBD1 matching over 9 bases. The sequenced sample consisted of cord blood. This sequence originates from a newborn girl in good health. The CDR3 DNA reads TGTGCCAGCAGCCTTGCCGGGACAGGGCCTAATGAGCAGTTCTTC. Translation gives CASSLAGTGPNEQFF.